The T cell receptor (beta chain) described here comes from a study of T cell repertoires in ileal Crohn's disease. Study summary: Less than 45% were active smokers at surgery; median disease duration was roughly eight years.

The CDR3 contains 15 residues. Trimming cost V 3 bases and J 8 bases; bases outside gene matches: 12. Germline V gene sequence: CDR1 SGHRS, CDR2 YFSETQ. The repertoire was sequenced with immunoSEQ multiplex PCR; TCRdb's copy has only in-frame clones and lacks some. The table has about 2,500 clones, 96% seen once; the top ten hold 0.95% to 1.5%. The sequence came from an adult with Crohn's disease. V usage is TRBV5-1 and J usage is TRBJ1-2, with 8 bases that match TRBD1. The sequenced material came from ileal tissue. Written as DNA, the CDR3 is TGCGCCAGCAGCTCCAGCCCTGGACAGGGATACGGCTACACCTTC. This sequence encodes CASSSSPGQGYGYTF.